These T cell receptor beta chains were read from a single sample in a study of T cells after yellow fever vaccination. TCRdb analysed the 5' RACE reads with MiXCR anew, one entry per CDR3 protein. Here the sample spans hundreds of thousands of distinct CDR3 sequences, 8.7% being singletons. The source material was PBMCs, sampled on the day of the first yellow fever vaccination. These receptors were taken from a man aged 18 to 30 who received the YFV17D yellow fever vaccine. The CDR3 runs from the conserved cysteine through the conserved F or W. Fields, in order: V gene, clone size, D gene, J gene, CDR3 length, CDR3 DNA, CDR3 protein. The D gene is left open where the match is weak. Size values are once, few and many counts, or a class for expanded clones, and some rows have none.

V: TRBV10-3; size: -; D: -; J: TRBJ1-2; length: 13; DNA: TGTGCCATCAGCGTGCATTTGGACGATGGCTACACCTTC; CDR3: CAISVHLDDGYTF
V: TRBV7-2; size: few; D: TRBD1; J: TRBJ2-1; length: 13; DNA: TGTGCCAGCACCACGACAGGGGGGTTTGAGCAGTTCTTC; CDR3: CASTTTGGFEQFF
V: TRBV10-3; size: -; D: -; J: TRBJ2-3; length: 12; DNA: TGTGCCATCAGCGTGGAAGGAGATACGCAGTATTTT; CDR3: CAISVEGDTQYF
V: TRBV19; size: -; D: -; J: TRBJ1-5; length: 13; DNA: TGTGCCAGTAGTCTCCTTTCTCAGCAGCCCCAGCATTTT; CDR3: CASSLLSQQPQHF
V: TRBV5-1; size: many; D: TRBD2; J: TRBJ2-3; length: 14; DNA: TGCGCCAGCAGCGCTAGCGGGCAGGGAGATACGCAGTATTTT; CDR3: CASSASGQGDTQYF
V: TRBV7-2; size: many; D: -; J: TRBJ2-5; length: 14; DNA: TGTGCCAGCTCACCAGGACTTACCCAAGAGACCCAGTACTTC; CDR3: CASSPGLTQETQYF
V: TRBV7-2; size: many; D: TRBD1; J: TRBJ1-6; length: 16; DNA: TGTGCCAGCAGCATCGAGAGGACAGGGTTTGGTTCACCCCTCCACTTT; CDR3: CASSIERTGFGSPLHF
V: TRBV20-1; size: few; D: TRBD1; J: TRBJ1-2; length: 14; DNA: TGCAGTGCTCCCCCAGGGCAGGGGGGCTATGGCTACACCTTC; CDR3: CSAPPGQGGYGYTF
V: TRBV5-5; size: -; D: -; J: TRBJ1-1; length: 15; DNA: TGTGCCAGCAGCTTGTTGGGGGGACGGAACACTGAAGCTTTCTTT; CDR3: CASSLLGGRNTEAFF
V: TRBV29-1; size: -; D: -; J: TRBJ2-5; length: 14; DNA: TGCAGCGTTGTAAAAGGGGGGAGGTTAGAGACCCAGTACTTC; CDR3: CSVVKGGRLETQYF
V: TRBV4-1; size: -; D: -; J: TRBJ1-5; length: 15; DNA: TGCGCCAGCAGCCAAGGGGTCAGGGAGGATCAGCCCCAGCATTTT; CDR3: CASSQGVREDQPQHF
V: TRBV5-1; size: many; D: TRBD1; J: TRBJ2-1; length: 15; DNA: TGCGCCAGCAGCCCCGGAGGACAGGGGGCCTATGAGCAGTTCTTC; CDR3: CASSPGGQGAYEQFF
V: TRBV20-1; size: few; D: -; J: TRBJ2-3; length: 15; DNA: TGCAGTGCTAGTATGGGGGAACGGAGCACAGATACGCAGTATTTT; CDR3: CSASMGERSTDTQYF
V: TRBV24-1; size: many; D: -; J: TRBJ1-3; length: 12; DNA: TGTGCCCCAACCGGCTCTGGAAACACCATATATTTT; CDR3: CAPTGSGNTIYF
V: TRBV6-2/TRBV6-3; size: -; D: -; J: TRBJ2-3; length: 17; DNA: TGTGCCAGCAGTTATCCAGCCCCCAGGGCCGGAGGAGATACGCAGTATTTT; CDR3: CASSYPAPRAGGDTQYF
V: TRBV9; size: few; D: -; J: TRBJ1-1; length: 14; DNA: TGTGCCAGCAGTACGTCCGGGGGGAACACTGAAGCTTTCTTT; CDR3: CASSTSGGNTEAFF
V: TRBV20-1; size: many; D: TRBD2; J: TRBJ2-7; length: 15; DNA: TGCAGTGCTAGAGTCGGGCGGGGGGCCAACTACGAGCAGTACTTC; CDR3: CSARVGRGANYEQYF
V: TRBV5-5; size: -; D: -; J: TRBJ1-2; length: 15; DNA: TGTGCCAGCAACCAACGAGGGGCACGGACCTATGGCTACACCTTC; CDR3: CASNQRGARTYGYTF
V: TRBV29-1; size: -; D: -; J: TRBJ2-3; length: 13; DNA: TGCAGCGTTGAACGGGGGCGTAGGGATACGCAGTATTTT; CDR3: CSVERGRRDTQYF
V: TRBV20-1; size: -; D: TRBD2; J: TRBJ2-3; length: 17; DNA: TGCAGTGCTAGAGATTATGTAACGGGGGGGGTGTCAGATACGCAGTATTTT; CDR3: CSARDYVTGGVSDTQYF
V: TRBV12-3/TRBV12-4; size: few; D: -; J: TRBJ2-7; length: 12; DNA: TGTGCCAGCAGAGTCGACTACTACGAGCAGTACTTC; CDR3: CASRVDYYEQYF
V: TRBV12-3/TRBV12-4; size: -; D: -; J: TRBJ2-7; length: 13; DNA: TGTGCCAGCAGCTTCCGGGACGGGGGCGAGCAGTACTTC; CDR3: CASSFRDGGEQYF
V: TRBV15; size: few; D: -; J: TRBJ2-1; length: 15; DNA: TGTGCCACCAGCAGACGAACAGGGTGGCTAGATGAGCAGTTCTTC; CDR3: CATSRRTGWLDEQFF
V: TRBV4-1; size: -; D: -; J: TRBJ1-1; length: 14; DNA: TGCGCCAGCAGCCAACCATGGAGGGCCACTGAAGCTTTCTTT; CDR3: CASSQPWRATEAFF
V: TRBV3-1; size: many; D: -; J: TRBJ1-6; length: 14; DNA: TGTGCCAGCAGTCGACAAACCCTCGGTTCACCCCTCCACTTT; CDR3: CASSRQTLGSPLHF
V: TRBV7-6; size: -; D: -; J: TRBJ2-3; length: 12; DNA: TGTGCCAGCAACCCCCCAGGGGATACGCAGTATTTT; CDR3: CASNPPGDTQYF
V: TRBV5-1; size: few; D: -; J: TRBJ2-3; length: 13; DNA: TGCGCCAGCAGCTTGGAACAAAGGGGTACGCAGTATTTT; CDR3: CASSLEQRGTQYF
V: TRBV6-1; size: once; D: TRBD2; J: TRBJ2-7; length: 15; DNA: TGTGCCAGCAGTACCAGCGGGGGAAGCTCCTACGAGCAGTACTTC; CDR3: CASSTSGGSSYEQYF
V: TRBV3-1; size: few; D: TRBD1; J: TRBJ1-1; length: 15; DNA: TGTGCCAGCAGCCAAGGACAGGGCCAAAAGGATGAAGCTTTCTTT; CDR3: CASSQGQGQKDEAFF
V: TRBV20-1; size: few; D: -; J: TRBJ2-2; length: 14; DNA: TGCAGTGCTAGTGCACAGATTAACACCGGGGAGCTGTTTTTT; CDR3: CSASAQINTGELFF
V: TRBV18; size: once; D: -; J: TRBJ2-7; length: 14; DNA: TGTGCCAGCTCGCGCCAACAGGGCACGTACGAGCAGTACTTC; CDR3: CASSRQQGTYEQYF
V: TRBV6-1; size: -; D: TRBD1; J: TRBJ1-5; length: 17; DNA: TGTGCCAGCAGGAGTCAGGGGGCCATTAATAGCAATCAGCCCCAGCATTTT; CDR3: CASRSQGAINSNQPQHF
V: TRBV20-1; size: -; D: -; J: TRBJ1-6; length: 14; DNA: TGCAGTGCTAGAGAACCAGGGAGGAATTCACCCCTCCACTTT; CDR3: CSAREPGRNSPLHF
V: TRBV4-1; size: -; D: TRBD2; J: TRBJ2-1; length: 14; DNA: TGCGCCAGCAGCCTGGCAGCGGGGGCCAATGAGCAGTTCTTC; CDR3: CASSLAAGANEQFF
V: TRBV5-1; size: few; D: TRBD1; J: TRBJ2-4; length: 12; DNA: TGCGCCAGCAGCCCTGGACAGGGGGAAAGCATATTC; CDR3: CASSPGQGESIF
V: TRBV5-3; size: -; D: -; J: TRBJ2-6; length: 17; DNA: TGTGCCAGCAGCTTGGCGGTAGGGAACTCTGGGGCCAACGTCCTGACTTTC; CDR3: CASSLAVGNSGANVLTF
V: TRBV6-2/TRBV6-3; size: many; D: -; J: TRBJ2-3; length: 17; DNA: TGTGCCAGCAGTTACGCGTCCGGTTGGGGGGCCTCAGATACGCAGTATTTT; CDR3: CASSYASGWGASDTQYF
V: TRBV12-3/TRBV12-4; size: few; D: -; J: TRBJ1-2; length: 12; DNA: TGTGCCAGCAGTTTCTTACTATATGGCTACACCTTC; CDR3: CASSFLLYGYTF
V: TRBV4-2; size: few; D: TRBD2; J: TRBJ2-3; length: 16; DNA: TGTGCCAGCAGCCAAGGAAGTAGCGGGGGATCAGATACGCAGTATTTT; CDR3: CASSQGSSGGSDTQYF
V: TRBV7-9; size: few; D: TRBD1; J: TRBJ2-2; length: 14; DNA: TGTGCCAGCAGCGTAGGACAGGGAGCCGGGGAGCTGTTTTTT; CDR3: CASSVGQGAGELFF
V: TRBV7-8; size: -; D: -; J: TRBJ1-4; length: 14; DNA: TGTGCCAGCGGCCCGTGGGGGGCCGGAGAAAAACTGTTTTTT; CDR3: CASGPWGAGEKLFF
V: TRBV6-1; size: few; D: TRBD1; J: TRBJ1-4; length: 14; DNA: TGTGCCAGCACTGACAGGGGTACGGTTGAAAAACTGTTTTTT; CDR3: CASTDRGTVEKLFF
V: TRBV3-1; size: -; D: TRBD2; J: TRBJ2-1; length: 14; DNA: TGTGCCAGCAGCCAAGTAGAGACTAGCGGGGAGCAGTTCTTC; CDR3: CASSQVETSGEQFF
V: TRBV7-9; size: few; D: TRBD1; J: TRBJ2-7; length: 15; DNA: TGTGCCAGCAGCACCCCCGGGACAGAAAAATACGAGCAGTACTTC; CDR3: CASSTPGTEKYEQYF
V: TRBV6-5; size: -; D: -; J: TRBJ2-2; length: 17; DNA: TGTGCCAGCACTTCGCCTTGGGGTCGTGATATCACCGGGGAGCTGTTTTTT; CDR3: CASTSPWGRDITGELFF
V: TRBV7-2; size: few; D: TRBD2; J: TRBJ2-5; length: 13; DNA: TGTGCCAGCAGTCTAGGACTAGCGGGGCAAAAGTACTTC; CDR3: CASSLGLAGQKYF
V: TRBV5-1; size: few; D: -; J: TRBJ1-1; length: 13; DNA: TGCGCCAGCAGCTTGATCGGGGGCGAGGAAGCTTTCTTT; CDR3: CASSLIGGEEAFF
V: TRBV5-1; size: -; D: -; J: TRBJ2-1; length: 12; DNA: TGCGCCAGCAGCTTGGATTTGAATGAGCAGTTCTTC; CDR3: CASSLDLNEQFF
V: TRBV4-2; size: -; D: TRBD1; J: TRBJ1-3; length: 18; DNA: TGTGCCAGCGGCCCCGGGACAGGGGGCCCCCCGTGGGGAAACACCATATATTTT; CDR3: CASGPGTGGPPWGNTIYF
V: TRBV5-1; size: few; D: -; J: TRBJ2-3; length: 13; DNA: TGCGCCAGCAGCTCAGGGGCTTTGGATACGCAGTATTTT; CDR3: CASSSGALDTQYF
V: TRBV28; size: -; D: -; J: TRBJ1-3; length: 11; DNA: TGTGCCAGCAGTCGTTTCGACACCATATATTTT; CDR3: CASSRFDTIYF
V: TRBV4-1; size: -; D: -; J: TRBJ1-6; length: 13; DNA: TGCGCCAGCAGCCATCCAGGGGAATCACCCCTCCACTTT; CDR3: CASSHPGESPLHF
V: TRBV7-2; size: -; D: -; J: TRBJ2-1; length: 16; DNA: TGTGCCAGCAGCTTACAATCTAGCAGGGGCATCAATGAGCAGTTCTTC; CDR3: CASSLQSSRGINEQFF